The rows below give T cell receptor beta chains drawn from one sample of a study of graft-versus-host responses after intestinal transplantation. Clones were sequenced by immunoSEQ multiplex PCR, and TCRdb holds only the in-frame ones, with some missing. Of tens of thousands of clones listed, roughly 80% are singletons. Their recognized antigens are unknown. Sequenced here: unstimulated CD8+ T cells sorted from spleen or lymph node cells, sampled before intestinal transplant. The receptor set was obtained from a human donor who received an intestinal transplant. CDR3s include the opening cysteine and the closing phenylalanine or tryptophan. The D gene is left open where the match is weak. Clone size, where shown, is once, few, many, or a class for clones that have expanded.

V gene	J gene	clone size	D gene	CDR3 DNA	CDR3 protein
TRBV9	TRBJ2-3	NA	NA	TGTGCCAGCAGCGTAGATCGTAGTAGCTCTCAGGATACGCAGTATTTT	CASSVDRSSSQDTQYF
TRBV4-1	TRBJ2-7	NA	NA	TGCGCCAGCAGACCGAACAGGGAAAGCTCCTACGAGCAGTACTTC	CASRPNRESSYEQYF
TRBV6-5	TRBJ2-7	NA	TRBD2	TGTGCCAGCAGTTACTCGACTAGCGGGACCTACGAGCAGTACTTC	CASSYSTSGTYEQYF
TRBV7-3	TRBJ2-1	NA	TRBD2	TGTGCCAGCAGCCCACTAGCGGATTCCTACAATGAGCAGTTCTTC	CASSPLADSYNEQFF
TRBV11-2	TRBJ1-1	NA	TRBD1	TGTGCCAGCAGCTTAGGCAGGGGGCTGGTTTTCTTT	CASSLGRGLVFF
TRBV29-1	TRBJ2-3	NA	NA	TGCAGCGCTTGGGGCCAGACAGGACCAGATACGCAGTATTTT	CSAWGQTGPDTQYF
TRBV13	TRBJ2-1	NA	TRBD2	TGTGCCAGCAGCTCCGCTAGCGGGGGTTCAGAAGAGCAGTTCTTC	CASSSASGGSEEQFF
TRBV6-1	TRBJ1-1	NA	NA	TGTGCCAGCTATAAGGGGGACACTGAAGCTTTCTTT	CASYKGDTEAFF
TRBV19	TRBJ1-1	NA	NA	TGTGCCAGTAGTCAAAAAGGCGGGGACACTGAAGCTTTCTTT	CASSQKGGDTEAFF
TRBV2	TRBJ1-3	NA	NA	TGTGCCAGCAGTGAAAGAGCGCTGAGCTCTGGAAACACCATATATTTT	CASSERALSSGNTIYF
TRBV5-1	TRBJ2-5	NA	TRBD1	TGCGCCAGCAGCGTCGGACAGGGACAAGAGACCCAGTACTTC	CASSVGQGQETQYF
TRBV27	TRBJ2-2	NA	NA	TGTGCCAGCAGTTTATTAGGCGGCGGGGAGCTGTTTTTT	CASSLLGGGELFF
TRBV5-1	TRBJ2-2	NA	NA	TGCGCCAGCAGCACGACCGGGACAATCACCGGGGAGCTGTTTTTT	CASSTTGTITGELFF
TRBV7-9	TRBJ2-1	few	NA	TGTGCCAGCAGCTTAGACAGTTACAATGAGCAGTTCTTC	CASSLDSYNEQFF
TRBV6-6	TRBJ1-1	NA	NA	TGTGCCAGCAGTTACTTATACAGTGATGGGACTGAAGCTTTCTTT	CASSYLYSDGTEAFF
TRBV27	TRBJ2-3	few	NA	TGTGCCAGCAGCCTTCTTACCGCCGATTATGCCCAGGGGGGTACGCAGTATTTT	CASSLLTADYAQGGTQYF
TRBV27	TRBJ2-7	NA	NA	TGTGCCAGCAGTTTATCGAGAGGTCCCTACGAGCAGTACTTC	CASSLSRGPYEQYF
TRBV20-1	TRBJ2-3	NA	NA	TGCAGTGCTAGGGACTTTCATACGCAGTATTTT	CSARDFHTQYF
TRBV19	TRBJ2-3	NA	NA	TGTGCCAGTAGTATCCAGGGGAGCGACACAGATACGCAGTATTTT	CASSIQGSDTDTQYF
TRBV27	TRBJ2-3	once	TRBD1	TGTGCCAGCAGCCTCGACAGGGAGTATTCCTCAGATACGCAGTATTTT	CASSLDREYSSDTQYF
TRBV7-9	TRBJ2-7	NA	NA	TGTGCCAGCAGCTTAGTTCCTAGCGTGAGCGGCGAGCAGTACTTC	CASSLVPSVSGEQYF
TRBV5-1	TRBJ2-2	once	NA	TGCGCCAGCAGCTTGACCCCCGGGACTTACATTTTCGGGGAGCTGTTTTTT	CASSLTPGTYIFGELFF
TRBV2	TRBJ2-7	NA	TRBD2	TGTGCCAGCAGTGAGACTAGCCCTCATTACGAGCAGTACTTC	CASSETSPHYEQYF
TRBV11-1	TRBJ2-1	NA	TRBD2	TGTGCCAGCAGCCCTTGGACTAGCGGGGACTACAATGAGCAGTTCTTC	CASSPWTSGDYNEQFF
TRBV27	TRBJ2-1	NA	NA	TGTGCCAGCAGCCCCCTCTCGGGGGGCAAGCAGTTCTTC	CASSPLSGGKQFF
TRBV19	TRBJ2-1	NA	NA	TGTGCCAGTAGTATAGATCCCGCGGCCAGCTCCTACAATGAGCAGTTCTTC	CASSIDPAASSYNEQFF
TRBV6-1	TRBJ1-6	NA	TRBD1	TGTGCCAGCGGACAGGTTGACAATTCACCCCTCCACTTT	CASGQVDNSPLHF
TRBV11-1	TRBJ1-2	NA	NA	TGTGCCAGCAGCTTATCCTTTAACTATGGCTACACCTTC	CASSLSFNYGYTF
TRBV28	TRBJ2-1	NA	NA	TGTGCCAGCAGCCCTATGGAGGGACCCTTGGATAATGAGCAGTTCTTC	CASSPMEGPLDNEQFF
TRBV18	TRBJ2-7	NA	NA	TGTGCCAGCTCACCTTCGACAGGTCCCTACTACGAGCAGTACTTC	CASSPSTGPYYEQYF
TRBV7-9	TRBJ2-1	many	TRBD2	TGTGCCAGCAGCTTATCACTGGGGGGGACCTACAATGAGCAGTTCTTC	CASSLSLGGTYNEQFF
TRBV19	TRBJ1-1	NA	NA	TGTGCCACCTCATTACAGGGTTCGAACACTGAAGCTTTCTTT	CATSLQGSNTEAFF
TRBV7-8	TRBJ1-1	once	NA	TGTGCCAGCAGGCCCCACATGGTGAATTGGGAGGACACTGAAGCTTTCTTT	CASRPHMVNWEDTEAFF
TRBV4-1	TRBJ2-1	once	TRBD2	TGCGCCAGCAGGCCCCGGGGGGGAAGCTCCTACAATGAGCAGTTCTTC	CASRPRGGSSYNEQFF
TRBV6-5	TRBJ1-1	NA	NA	TGTGCCAGCAGTTACTCGATTCTGGGAGTCACTGAAGCTTTCTTT	CASSYSILGVTEAFF
TRBV4-1	TRBJ1-4	once	TRBD1	TGCGCCAGCAGCCCTTACCTCGGACAGGGAGCTAATGAAAAACTGTTTTTT	CASSPYLGQGANEKLFF
TRBV4-1	TRBJ2-1	NA	TRBD2	TGCGCCAGCAGCACTGCCCCCGGGACTAACCAAGAGCAGTTCTTC	CASSTAPGTNQEQFF
TRBV6-9	TRBJ2-1	NA	NA	TGTGCCAGCAGTAACCCATTGGGACAGCGGGCAAATGAGCAGTTCTTC	CASSNPLGQRANEQFF
TRBV27	TRBJ2-5	NA	TRBD2	TGTGCCAGCGGTCGCAGGTCTAGCGGGGGCTCTAAGACCCAAGAGACCCAGTACTTC	CASGRRSSGGSKTQETQYF
TRBV6-1	TRBJ1-5	NA	NA	TGTGCCACCACGGGGGTGAATACCAATCAGCCCCAGCATTTT	CATTGVNTNQPQHF
TRBV7-9	TRBJ2-5	NA	TRBD1	TGTGCCAGCAGCGACAGGGGCCTAGAGACCCAGTACTTC	CASSDRGLETQYF
TRBV6-6	TRBJ2-1	NA	TRBD2	TGTGCCACCCGGGAGGGGAGGGCCTCGAGTGAGCAGTTCTTC	CATREGRASSEQFF